This T cell receptor (beta chain) was identified during a study of T cells in localized non-small cell lung cancer. The study's findings and limits: Uninvolved adjacent lung showed higher T cell clonality than tumor.

Germline CDR1 reads SGHRS; CDR2 reads YFSETQ. Trimming removed 0 bases at V and 3 bases at J, with 3 bases between. CDR3 length equals 13 residues. Produced via immunoSEQ multiplex PCR; TCRdb's table is partial and in-frame only. The table records 30,000 or so clones, more than 85% of them present only once. Comment on this clone: What it binds is not known.

This material consisted of peripheral blood, taken before any cancer treatment. This chain connects TRBV5-1 to TRBJ2-2; D gene ambiguous. The sequence derives from a female donor older than 55 with stage I lung adenocarcinoma. CDR3 bases: TGCGCCAGCAGCTTGGCACACACCGGGGAGCTGTTTTTT. This codes for CASSLAHTGELFF.